The entry below gives a single T cell receptor (beta chain) sequence along with its context. Its antigen is unknown. Using immunoSEQ multiplex PCR, the repertoire was profiled, and TCRdb retains in-frame clones only, with some absent. The sample consists of 150,000 or so clones, about 89% of them appearing once. This sample was taken from a study of T cell responses to AZD1222 COVID-19 vaccine. Broader study findings: Repertoire samples came only from after the peak T cell response. Most donors were white British and more were female, and clonal diversity was possibly underestimated.

The CDR3 runs 14 residues. Germline V gene data show CDR1 as SNHLY and CDR2 as FYNNEI. The chain uses TRBV2 and TRBJ2-2, with a weak D call TRBD1 (6 bases). The sample consisted of peripheral blood, taken on day 0 of AZD1222 vaccination. The sequence derives from an adult in good health. CDR3 DNA: TGTGCGACTCAAGGGGACAAGAACACCGGGGAGCTGTTTTTT. Translating gives CATQGDKNTGELFF.